This entry describes one TCR beta chain. Its antigen is as yet unknown. Healthy donors of bone marrow made up the group. With 60 Vbeta and 13 Jbeta primers, the PCR was carried out. The data were produced by immunoSEQ multiplex PCR, yet TCRdb's version contains in-frame clones alone and is incomplete. The data contain some 65,000 clones, 78% of them seen just once; the ten biggest clones take up about 2.9%. This sample was taken from a study of cytomegalovirus exposure and HLA in healthy donors. Broader study findings: It is likely that the observed cluster of highly shared sequence variants was a sequencing artifact. The authors later found TCR association rates varying by HLA locus, with DRB1 most and HLA-C fewest. Later analysis indicated greater clonal expansion among HLA-associated TCR beta chains than among equally common other chains.

The origin of this receptor is a girl between 10 and 17 years old in good health and CMV-seropositive. Specimen: PBMCs.

CDR3 DNA: TGTGCCAGCAGCTCCCCTACGTTGCCGGGACAGGGCTTTGGCTACACCTTC. Its translation: CASSSPTLPGQGFGYTF. The V call is TRBV28, the J call TRBJ1-2; 9 bases map to TRBD1. With V trimmed by 6 bases and J by 7 bases, 18 bases remained unmatched. Germline CDR1 reads MDHEN; CDR2 reads SYDVKM. The CDR3 runs 17 residues.